This T cell receptor (beta chain) was found in a study of T cell repertoires in cytomegalovirus infection. Worth noting for this clonotype: Its antigen is undetermined.

Trimming took off 5 bases at V and 0 bases at J, with 11 bases between the two ends. The CDR3 spans 14 residues. Using its own MiXCR run on the reads, TCRdb lists one record per CDR3 protein. There are roughly 920,000 distinct CDR3 sequences in the sample; 30% to 40% occur only once, and about an eighth lies in the top ten. The clonotype originates from a human donor in good health (CMV status not recorded). Some clones in this sample may be carry-over from other donors' samples. The specimen comprised cultured CD8+ T cells from PBMCs, sampled from culture after CMV antigen stimulation. This rearrangement joins TRBV12-3 or TRBV12-4 to TRBJ2-7; tentative D call: TRBD2 (6 bases). The CDR3 loop is CASSAGLTSYEQYF. CDR3 DNA: TGTGCCAGCAGTGCGGGACTCACCTCCTACGAGCAGTACTTC.